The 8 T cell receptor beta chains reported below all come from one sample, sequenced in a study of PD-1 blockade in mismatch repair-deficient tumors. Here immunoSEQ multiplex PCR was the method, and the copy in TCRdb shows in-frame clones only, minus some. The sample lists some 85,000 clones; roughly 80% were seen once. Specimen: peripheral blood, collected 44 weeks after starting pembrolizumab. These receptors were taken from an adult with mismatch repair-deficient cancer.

CDR3 sequence (DNA): TGTGCCAGCAGTTTAGGTCCTAGCGGGCCATTCACCGGGGAGCTGTTTTTT. It yields the protein CASSLGPSGPFTGELFF. This sequence joins TRBV27 and TRBJ2-2, with 8 bases identical to TRBD2. The germline gives CDR1 MNHEY, CDR2 SMNVEV (reference sequence). This CDR3 is 17 amino acids long. The ends lost 2 bases at V and 4 bases at J; junction bases unmatched: 9.

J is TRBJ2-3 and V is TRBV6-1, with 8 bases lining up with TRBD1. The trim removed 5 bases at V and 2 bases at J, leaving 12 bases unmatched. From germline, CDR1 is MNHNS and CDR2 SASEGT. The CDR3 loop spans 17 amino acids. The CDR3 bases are TGTGCCAGCAGTCAAGTTAGGACAGGGTCATTCACAGATACGCAGTATTTT. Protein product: CASSQVRTGSFTDTQYF.

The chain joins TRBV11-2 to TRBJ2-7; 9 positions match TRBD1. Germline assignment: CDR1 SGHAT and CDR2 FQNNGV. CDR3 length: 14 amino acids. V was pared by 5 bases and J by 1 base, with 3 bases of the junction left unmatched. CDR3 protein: CASSHGQGSYEQYF. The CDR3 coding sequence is TGTGCCAGCAGCCATGGACAGGGGTCCTACGAGCAGTACTTC.

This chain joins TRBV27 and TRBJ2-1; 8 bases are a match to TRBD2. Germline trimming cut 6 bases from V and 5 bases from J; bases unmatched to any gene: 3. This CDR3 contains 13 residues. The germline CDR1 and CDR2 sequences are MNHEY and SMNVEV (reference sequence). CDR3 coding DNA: TGTGCCAGCAGGGGACTAGTAAACAATGAGCAGTTCTTC. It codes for CASRGLVNNEQFF.

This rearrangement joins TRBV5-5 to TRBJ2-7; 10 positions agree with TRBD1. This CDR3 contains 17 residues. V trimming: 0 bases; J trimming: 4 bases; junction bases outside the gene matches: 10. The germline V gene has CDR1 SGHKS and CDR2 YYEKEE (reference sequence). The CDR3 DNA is TGTGCCAGCAGCTTGGAAGGGCTAAGGGGACAGGGGTACGAGCAGTACTTC. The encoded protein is CASSLEGLRGQGYEQYF.

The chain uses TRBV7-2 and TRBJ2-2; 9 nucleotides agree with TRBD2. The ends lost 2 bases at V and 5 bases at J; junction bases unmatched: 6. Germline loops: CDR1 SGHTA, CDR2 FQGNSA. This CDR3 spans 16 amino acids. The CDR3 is CASSLNAGGFTGELFF. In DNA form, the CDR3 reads TGTGCCAGCAGCTTAAACGCGGGAGGGTTTACCGGGGAGCTGTTTTTT.

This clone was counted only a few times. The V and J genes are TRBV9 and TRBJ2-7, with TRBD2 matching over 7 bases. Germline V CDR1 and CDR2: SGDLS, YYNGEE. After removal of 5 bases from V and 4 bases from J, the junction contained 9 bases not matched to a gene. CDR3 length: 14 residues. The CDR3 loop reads CASSPEAGVYEQYF. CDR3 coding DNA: TGTGCCAGCAGTCCCGAGGCGGGAGTTTACGAGCAGTACTTC.

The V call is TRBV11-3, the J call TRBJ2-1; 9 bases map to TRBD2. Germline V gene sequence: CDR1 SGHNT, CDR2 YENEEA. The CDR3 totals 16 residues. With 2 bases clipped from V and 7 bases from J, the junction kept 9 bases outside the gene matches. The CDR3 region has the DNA TGTGCCAGCAGCTTAAGCGGGAGGCATTTTGAGAATGAGCAGTTCTTC. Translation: CASSLSGRHFENEQFF. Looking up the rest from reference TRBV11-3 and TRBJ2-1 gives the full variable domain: EAGVVQSPRYKIIEKKQPVAFWCNPISGHNTLYWYLQNLGQGPELLIRYENEEAVDDSQLPKDRFSAERLKGVDSTLKIQPAELGDSAVYLCASSLSGRHFENEQFFGPGTRLTVL.